This T cell receptor (beta chain) was profiled in a study of T cell responses to AZD1222 COVID-19 vaccine. Whole-study findings and limits: Along spike, vaccine-associated CD4 TCRs were found throughout, with dominance at 160-218 and 743-854. Females made up more of the donors, who were largely white British, and clonal diversity may have come out too low.

Generated by immunoSEQ multiplex PCR, the TCRdb table keeps only in-frame clones and is missing some. Among 84,000 or so clones listed, 87% were seen once. This CDR3 comprises 15 residues. The V end was cut by 6 bases, the J end by 5 bases, with 19 bases between. Germline CDR1 MNHEY, CDR2 SVGAGI. The sample holds a few counts of this clone. Antigen: not known. The TCR originated in an adult in good health. The chain carries TRBV6-5 and TRBJ1-1; perhaps TRBD1 as D (6 bases). The material sequenced was peripheral blood, taken on day 0 of AZD1222 vaccination. The CDR3 DNA follows: TGTGCCAGCAGCAACGAGGGAGGGGGAGGAACTGAAGCTTTCTTT. It yields the protein CASSNEGGGGTEAFF.